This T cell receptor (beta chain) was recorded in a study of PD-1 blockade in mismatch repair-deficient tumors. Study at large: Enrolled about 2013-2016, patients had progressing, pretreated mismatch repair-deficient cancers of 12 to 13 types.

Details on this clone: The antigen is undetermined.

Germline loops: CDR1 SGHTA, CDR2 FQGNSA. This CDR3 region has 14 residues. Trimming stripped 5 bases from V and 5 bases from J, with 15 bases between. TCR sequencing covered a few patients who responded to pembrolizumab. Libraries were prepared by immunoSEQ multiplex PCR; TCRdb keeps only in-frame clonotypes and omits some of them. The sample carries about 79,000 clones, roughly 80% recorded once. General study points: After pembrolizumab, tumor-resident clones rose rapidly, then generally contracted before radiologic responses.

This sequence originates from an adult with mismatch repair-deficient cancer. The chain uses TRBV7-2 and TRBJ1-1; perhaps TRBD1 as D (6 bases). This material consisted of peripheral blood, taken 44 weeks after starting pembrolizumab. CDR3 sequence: CASSPYRAYTEAFF. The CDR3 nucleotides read TGTGCCAGCAGCCCCTACAGGGCATATACTGAAGCTTTCTTT.